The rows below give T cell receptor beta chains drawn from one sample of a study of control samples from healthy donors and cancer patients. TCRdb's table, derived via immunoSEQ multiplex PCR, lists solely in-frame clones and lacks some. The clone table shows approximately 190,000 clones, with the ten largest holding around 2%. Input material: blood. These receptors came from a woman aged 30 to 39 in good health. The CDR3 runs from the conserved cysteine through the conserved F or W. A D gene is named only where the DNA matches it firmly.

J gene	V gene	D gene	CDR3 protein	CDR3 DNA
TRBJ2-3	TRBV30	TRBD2	CAWSVRGGGTDTQYF	TGTGCCTGGAGTGTACGGGGAGGGGGCACAGATACGCAGTATTTT
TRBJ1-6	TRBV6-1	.	CASSEYSYNSPLHF	TGTGCCAGCAGTGAATACAGTTATAATTCACCCCTCCACTTT
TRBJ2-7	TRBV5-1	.	CASSIRDTNSYEQYF	TGCGCCAGCAGCATACGGGACACTAACTCCTACGAGCAGTACTTC
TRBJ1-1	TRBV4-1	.	CASSQGWRGQTEAFF	TGCGCCAGCAGCCAAGGGTGGAGGGGACAAACTGAAGCTTTCTTT
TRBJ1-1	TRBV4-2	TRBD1	CASRRDREGDVAFF	TGTGCCAGCAGGCGGGACAGGGAGGGGGATGTGGCTTTCTTT
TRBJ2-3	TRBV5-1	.	CASSLGSTDTQYF	TGCGCCAGCAGCTTGGGCAGCACAGATACGCAGTATTTT
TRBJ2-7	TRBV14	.	CASSVTNLGQQYF	TGTGCCAGCAGCGTCACGAATTTGGGACAGCAGTACTTC
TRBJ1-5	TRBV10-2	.	CASSESAVNQPQHF	TGCGCCAGCAGTGAGTCGGCGGTCAATCAGCCCCAGCATTTT
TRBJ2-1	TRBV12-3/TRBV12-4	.	CASSLRPHLEQFF	TGTGCCAGCAGTTTGAGGCCCCATCTTGAGCAGTTCTTC
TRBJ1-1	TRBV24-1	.	CATRPGRLNTEAFF	TGTGCCACACGACCGGGACGGTTGAACACTGAAGCTTTCTTT
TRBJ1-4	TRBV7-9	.	CASSLGSRVKGEKLFF	TGTGCCAGCAGCTTAGGCTCGAGGGTCAAAGGTGAAAAACTGTTTTTT
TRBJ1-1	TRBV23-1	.	CASSQSQGKATEAFF	TGCGCCAGCAGTCAATCGCAGGGGAAGGCCACTGAAGCTTTCTTT
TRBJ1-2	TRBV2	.	CASSPVHAEVNGYTF	TGTGCCAGCAGTCCTGTCCACGCGGAGGTCAATGGCTACACCTTC
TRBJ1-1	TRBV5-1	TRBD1	CASSLFRDRGATFF	TGCGCCAGCAGCTTGTTCCGGGACAGGGGAGCAACTTTCTTT
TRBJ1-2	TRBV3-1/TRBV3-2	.	CATSAQGNGYTF	TGTGCCACCTCAGCTCAGGGGAACGGCTACACCTTC
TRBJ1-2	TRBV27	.	CASSLKPQREYGYTF	TGTGCCAGCAGTTTGAAGCCTCAACGGGAGTATGGCTACACCTTC
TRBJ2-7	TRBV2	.	CASYRGGEQYF	TGTGCCAGCTACAGGGGAGGGGAGCAGTACTTC
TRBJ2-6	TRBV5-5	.	CASSLGGLSSGANVLTF	TGTGCCAGCAGCTTGGGTGGATTAAGCTCTGGGGCCAACGTCCTGACTTTC
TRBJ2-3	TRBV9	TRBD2	CASSSRGGGNTDTQYF	TGTGCCAGCAGCTCTCGGGGCGGGGGGAACACAGATACGCAATATTTT
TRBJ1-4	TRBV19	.	CASSAGLATNEKLFF	TGTGCCAGTAGTGCAGGCCTTGCAACTAATGAAAAACTGTTTTTT